The 31 T cell receptor beta chains reported below all come from one sample, sequenced in a study of blood T cells in healthy people across ages. Primed by a sample-barcoded 5' primer and a J-beta primer mix, a second PCR proceeded for about 7 to 11 cycles. MiXCR was run by TCRdb on the 5' RACE reads, yielding one entry per CDR3 protein. The sample yields about 930,000 distinct CDR3 sequences, almost 30% seen once. These data were also reused for a study on T cells of mothers and their children.

The material sequenced was blood. Source of these receptors: a woman aged 35 to 49 in good health.

The CDR3 is CASSQGSGYTF. The CDR3 DNA follows: TGCGCCAGCAGCCAAGGCAGCGGCTACACCTTC. J is TRBJ1-2 and V is TRBV4-1; no definite D call. CDR1 and CDR2 (germline): MGHRA, YSYEKL. There are 11 residues in the CDR3. V lost 1 base to trimming and J lost 8 bases, with 5 bases between them.

As for this clonotype: A read error may produce the germline difference seen at one junction end. The gene calls are TRBV29-1 and TRBJ1-1, with D uncertain. The CDR3 loop spans 13 amino acids. Germline CDR1 SQVTM, CDR2 ANQGSEA. CDR3 loop: CSARSGMNAEAFF. The CDR3 coding sequence is TGCAGCGCCAGATCAGGCATGAACGCTGAAGCTTTCTTT.

V usage is TRBV7-3 and J usage is TRBJ2-4; 7 nucleotides line up with TRBD2. The CDR3 sequence is 13 residues long. Germline V gene lookup returns CDR1 SGHTA and CDR2 FQGTGA. Trimming at V came to 5 bases and at J to 13 bases, leaving 11 bases not matched to a gene. CDR3 in amino acids: CASSRTSANEQYF. CDR3 DNA sequence: TGTGCCAGCAGCCGCACTAGCGCCAATGAGCAGTACTTC.

J is TRBJ2-2 and V is TRBV7-9, with D possibly being TRBD1 or TRBD2 (5 bases each). Germline V gives CDR1 SEHNR, CDR2 FQNEAQ (reference sequence). The CDR3 covers 14 residues. V was clipped by 5 bases and J by 4 bases, with 11 bases between them. For the CDR3, the DNA is TGTGCCAGCAGCCCTTGGGGGACCACCGGGGAGCTGTTTTTT. The encoded protein is CASSPWGTTGELFF.

V usage is TRBV12-3 or TRBV12-4 and J usage is TRBJ2-7, with 9 nucleotides matching TRBD1. The CDR3 runs 17 residues. After removal of 5 bases from V and 3 bases from J, the junction contained 14 bases not matched to a gene. The CDR3 loop reads CASSQESGQGNCYEQYF. The CDR3 nucleotides read TGTGCCAGCAGTCAGGAATCTGGACAGGGGAATTGCTACGAGCAGTACTTC.

In regard to this clonotype: At one boundary the junction diverges from the germline segment, which might be a read error. This rearrangement joins TRBV9 to TRBJ1-2, with a possible D match to TRBD1 (6 bases). Germline V gives CDR1 SGDLS, CDR2 YYNGEE. The CDR3 is 14 amino acids. The CDR3: CAGSSRDTPYGYTF. The CDR3 coding sequence is TGTGCCGGCAGCTCTCGGGACACCCCTTATGGCTACACCTTC. Together with reference TRBV9 and TRBJ1-2, the CDR3 gives the full variable domain: DSGVTQTPKHLITATGQRVTLRCSPRSGDLSVYWYQQSLDQGLQFLIQYYNGEERAKGNILERFSAQQFPDLHSELNLSSLELGDSALYFCAGSSRDTPYGYTFGSGTRLTVV.

The chain joins TRBV5-1 to TRBJ2-4; 12 positions match TRBD2. The J call may be faulty, since TRBJ2-5 better matches the DNA end. This CDR3 is 15 amino acids long. Germline CDR1 SGHRS, CDR2 YFSETQ. The CDR3: CASSTGLAGKETQYF. The CDR3 DNA reads TGCGCCAGCAGCACCGGACTAGCGGGGAAAGAGACCCAGTACTTC.

This CDR3 is CASSPARGNVQYF. The CDR3, as DNA: TGTGCCAGCTCACCTGCCAGGGGAAACGTGCAGTACTTC. The chain has TRBV18 and TRBJ2-1; D is possibly TRBD1 (6 bases). The DNA end favors TRBJ2-7, so the J call may be wrong. From germline, CDR1 is KGHSH and CDR2 LQKENI. This CDR3 is built from 13 residues.

This clonotype was counted ten times or more. This sequence joins TRBV28 and TRBJ1-5, with D tentatively TRBD1 (6 bases). Germline loops: CDR1 MDHEN, CDR2 SYDVKM. Trimming removed 9 bases at V and 2 bases at J, with 17 bases between. The length of the CDR3 is 15 residues. CDR3 sequence (DNA): TGTGCCAGTCGGGACACCCCAAGGGGCAATCAGCCCCAGCATTTT. Its protein is CASRDTPRGNQPQHF.

The rearrangement joins TRBV21-1 to TRBJ1-4. TRBV21-1 is shown as a pseudogene. The CDR3 covers 12 residues. In DNA form, the CDR3 reads TGTGCCAGCAGCAAAATCCGCGGCAAACTGTTTTTT. Its translation: CASSKIRGKLFF.

This clonotype was recorded many times. V usage is TRBV12-3 or TRBV12-4 and J usage is TRBJ2-7; 9 bases fit TRBD1. V shed 6 bases, J shed 2 bases, and the junction held 26 bases outside the gene matches. The CDR3 runs to 21 residues. CDR3 loop: CASSGTSKTGGGFGWTYEQYF. In DNA form, the CDR3 reads TGTGCCAGCAGCGGCACGTCTAAAACAGGGGGCGGGTTTGGTTGGACCTACGAGCAGTACTTC.

This clonotype occurred a few times. The DNA is left out, because the CDR3 cannot be placed on it with certainty; the CDR3 is given as TCRdb lists it. The chain joins TRBV7-2 to TRBJ2-7; no check of the table's D call, TRBD2, against the DNA was made. CDR1 is SGHTA, CDR2 FQGNSA, per germline. The CDR3 length is 15 residues, termini included. CDR3 sequence: CASSFGPGLVGEQYF.

This clonotype was picked up a small number of times. The chain combines TRBV27 with TRBJ1-4, with 7 bases fitting TRBD1. This CDR3 has 18 residues. Germline CDR1 is MNHEY and CDR2 is SMNVEV (reference sequence). Germline trimming cut 6 bases from V and 1 base from J; bases unmatched to any gene: 14. CDR3 DNA sequence: TGTGCCAGCAGACTATATGGACGGGACAGTCGAACTAATGAAAAACTGTTTTTT. Translated: CASRLYGRDSRTNEKLFF.

This rearrangement joins TRBV25-1 to TRBJ1-1, with 7 bases lining up with TRBD1. The V gene's germline CDR1 is MGHDK and CDR2 SYGVNS. This CDR3 is built from 13 residues. Germline trimming cut 7 bases from V and 4 bases from J; bases unmatched to any gene: 6. Here the CDR3 reads CASKLWDSTEAFF. The CDR3 DNA sequence: TGTGCCAGCAAATTATGGGACAGCACTGAAGCTTTCTTT.

With regard to this clonotype: Being one base from a much bigger clone, this may be a read error. The chain links TRBV7-2 to TRBJ2-4; the D is unclear. Germline assignment: CDR1 SGHTA and CDR2 FQGNSA. V lost 2 bases to trimming and J lost 13 bases, with 18 bases between them. The CDR3 is 14 amino acids. The CDR3 region is CASSLRAAANEQYF. CDR3 coding DNA: TGTGCCAGCAGCTTAAGGGCGGCCGCCAATGAGCAGTACTTC.

This clonotype was counted many times. V usage is TRBV4-3 and J usage is TRBJ2-5; 8 bases map to TRBD2. The germline CDR1 and CDR2 sequences are LGHNA and YSLEER. The trim removed 1 base at V and 0 bases at J, leaving 4 bases unmatched. The CDR3 is made up of 16 amino acids. The CDR3 DNA follows: TGCGCCAGCAGCCAAGGCGGGGGGCGGTACCAAGAGACCCAGTACTTC. Its translation: CASSQGGGRYQETQYF.

As concerns this clonotype: Its ends do not fully match the called genes, so a read error is possible. The chain uses TRBV7-2 and TRBJ2-3, with 8 bases that match TRBD2. The germline gives CDR1 SGHTA, CDR2 FQGNSA. The CDR3 runs 16 residues. CDR3 loop: CVSSLAGNGGTDTQYF. CDR3 coding DNA: TGTGTCAGCAGCTTAGCGGGGAACGGAGGCACAGATACGCAGTATTTT.

This clonotype showed up many times. The chain joins TRBV6-5 to TRBJ2-7, with D tentatively TRBD2 (6 bases). Germline CDR1 reads MNHEY; CDR2 reads SVGAGI. The CDR3 consists of 16 residues. V dropped 0 bases and J dropped 2 bases, with 14 bases sitting between them. The CDR3 DNA reads as TGTGCCAGCAGTTACTCGTCTGGCAGGAGGGCCTACGAGCAGTACTTC. Protein: CASSYSSGRRAYEQYF.

This clonotype was found many times. The V gene is TRBV6-2 or TRBV6-3, the J gene TRBJ1-2; 8 bases match TRBD1. The germline V gene has CDR1 MNHEY and CDR2 SVGEGT. This CDR3 comprises 15 residues. Germline trimming cut 0 bases from V and 7 bases from J; bases unmatched to any gene: 7. CDR3 protein: CASSYSPDRVRGYTF. DNA of the CDR3: TGTGCCAGCAGTTACTCTCCGGACAGGGTCCGTGGCTACACCTTC.

This clonotype came up many times. The V gene is TRBV7-9, the J gene TRBJ1-2; D remains ambiguous. Germline CDR1 and CDR2: SEHNR and FQNEAQ (reference sequence). The CDR3 covers 14 residues. V lost 2 bases, J lost 5 bases, and 12 bases lay in between. The CDR3 loop reads CASSLRDLTYGYTF. CDR3 nucleotides: TGTGCCAGCAGCTTAAGGGATCTTACATATGGCTACACCTTC.

J is TRBJ2-1 and V is TRBV7-2, with TRBD2 matching 7 bases. This CDR3 has 15 amino acids. CDR1 and CDR2 from the germline V gene are SGHTA and FQGNSA. V lost 4 bases to trimming and J lost 4 bases; unmatched junction nucleotides: 7. The CDR3 sequence: CASSSIGGGYNEQFF. The CDR3 nucleotides read TGTGCCAGCAGCTCCATTGGCGGGGGTTACAATGAGCAGTTCTTC.

This clonotype was recorded many times. In DNA, the CDR3 is TGCGCCAGCAGCATCAGGGGGTCGCGAGAGACCCAGTACTTC. Its protein product is CASSIRGSRETQYF. The chain carries TRBV5-1 and TRBJ2-5; 7 nucleotides align to TRBD1. CDR1 and CDR2 (germline): SGHRS, YFSETQ. Trimming cost V 4 bases and J 4 bases; bases outside gene matches: 7. The length of the CDR3 is 14 residues. Filled out from reference TRBV5-1 and TRBJ2-5, the complete variable domain reads KAGVTQTPRYLIKTRGQQVTLSCSPISGHRSVSWYQQTPGQGLQFLFEYFSETQRNKGNFPGRFSGRQFSNSRSEMNVSTLELGDSALYLCASSIRGSRETQYFGPGTRLLVL.

DNA of the CDR3: TGTGCCAGCAGCAGTCGGGAGTTGAATGAGCAGTTCTTC. Translated: CASSSRELNEQFF. The J gene is TRBJ2-1, the V gene TRBV7-9; possible D gene TRBD2, 6 bases. The V end was cut by 5 bases, the J end by 7 bases, with 12 bases between. The germline CDR1 and CDR2 sequences are SEHNR and FQNEAQ (reference sequence). The CDR3 spans 13 residues.

V and J are TRBV3-1 and TRBJ2-1; D is ambiguous. Germline V gene sequence: CDR1 LGHDT, CDR2 YNNKEL (reference sequence). V dropped 1 base and J dropped 0 bases, with 7 bases sitting between them. CDR3 length: 15 amino acids. The CDR3, as DNA: TGTGCCAGCAGCCAAGGCCTAAACTCCTACAATGAGCAGTTCTTC. Translated, it gives CASSQGLNSYNEQFF.

Remarks on this clonotype: A junction boundary mismatches the germline segment, possibly from a read error. The chain uses TRBV7-2 and TRBJ2-3, with TRBD2 matching over 10 bases. CDR3 length equals 14 residues. The V gene's germline CDR1 is SGHTA and CDR2 FQGNSA. In nucleotides, the CDR3 is TGTGCCGGCAGCTTAGCGGGGGGCGGGGAGACGCAGTATTTT. Its translation: CAGSLAGGGETQYF.

This clonotype appeared a few times. The genes are TRBV5-1 and TRBJ1-4, with 10 bases that match TRBD1. The germline V gene has CDR1 SGHRS and CDR2 YFSETQ. The CDR3 runs 19 residues. Trimming at V came to 0 bases and at J to 0 bases, leaving 8 bases not matched to a gene. The CDR3 DNA is TGCGCCAGCAGCTTGGGGACAGGGGGGAGCTTATCAACTAATGAAAAACTGTTTTTT. It specifies CASSLGTGGSLSTNEKLFF.

Worth noting for this clonotype: Just one base apart from a much larger clone, this may be a read error. CDR3 nucleotide sequence: TGCAGTGCAGACAGGGCACGCGACTACACCTTC. Its protein product is CSADRARDYTF. The chain recombines TRBV20-1 with TRBJ1-2; the match to TRBD1 covers 7 bases. V dropped 6 bases and J dropped 10; count of bases not matched to a gene: 8. This CDR3 is 11 amino acids long. The germline gives CDR1 DFQATT, CDR2 SNEGSKA (reference sequence).

This sequence joins TRBV27 and TRBJ2-1; D may correspond to TRBD1 or TRBD2 (6 bases each). The germline V gene encodes CDR1 MNHEY and CDR2 SMNVEV (reference sequence). V lost 8 bases to trimming and J lost 0 bases, with 11 bases between them. The CDR3 runs to 14 residues. The chain's CDR3 is CASRGLSSYNEQFF. The CDR3 coding sequence is TGTGCCAGCCGGGGGCTTAGCTCCTACAATGAGCAGTTCTTC.

In regard to this clonotype: Its ends do not fully match the called genes, so a read error is possible. The V and J genes are TRBV12-3 or TRBV12-4 and TRBJ1-2, with 9 nucleotides matching TRBD1. The CDR3 runs to 13 residues. CDR3 bases: TGTGCCAGCAGTCAGGGACAGGGCTATGGCTGCACCTTC. This codes for CASSQGQGYGCTF.

The rearrangement uses TRBV7-2 and TRBJ1-5; D is uncertain. CDR3 size: 13 residues. Germline V gene lookup returns CDR1 SGHTA and CDR2 FQGNSA. The V end was cut by 3 bases, the J end by 7 bases, with 10 bases between. Here the CDR3 DNA reads TGTGCCAGCAGCTTTAAAAGTGTACAGCCCCAGCATTTT. Residues: CASSFKSVQPQHF.

Comments on this clonotype: One base away lies a much larger clone, so this may be a sequencing read error. The chain is built from TRBV7-2 and TRBJ2-1; D perhaps matches TRBD1 (6 bases). CDR1 SGHTA and CDR2 FQGNSA come from the germline V gene. Trimming took off 3 bases at V and 13 bases at J, with 16 bases between the two ends. The CDR3 totals 13 residues. The CDR3 bases are TGTGCCAGCAGCTTGGGACATAGGGAGACCCAGTTCTTC. It specifies CASSLGHRETQFF.